This is a list of T cell receptor beta chains from one sample in a study of post-analysis software for immune sequencing data. TCRdb called the PCR reads again in MiXCR, with one record for every CDR3 protein. The data show around 500,000 distinct CDR3 sequences, with around a third seen just once and 6% held by the top ten. Sequences were obtained from blood. These receptors all come from a girl aged 2-17 years with multiple sclerosis. CDR3s include the opening cysteine and the closing phenylalanine or tryptophan. A D gene is named only where the DNA matches it firmly. Rows may omit the clone size; those that give it use once, few, many or a size class.

J,V,D,size,CDR3,DNA
TRBJ1-2,TRBV9,.,few,CASSQDTERGYTF,TGTGCCAGCAGCCAGGACACAGAACGGGGCTACACCTTC
TRBJ2-7,TRBV29-1,TRBD1,few,CSVTLTGGGEQYF,TGCAGCGTGACGCTCACAGGGGGCGGCGAGCAGTACTTC
TRBJ1-1,TRBV7-2,.,.,CAGSLVVGGPTGTEAFF,TGTGCCGGCAGCTTAGTCGTAGGAGGGCCTACCGGCACTGAAGCTTTCTTT
TRBJ2-5,TRBV7-9,TRBD1,few,CASSLGGGSDRETQYF,TGTGCCAGCAGCTTAGGAGGGGGCTCCGATCGGGAGACCCAGTACTTC
TRBJ1-1,TRBV4-2,TRBD1,few,CASSQETLSRGGVGMNTEAFF,TGTGCCAGCAGCCAAGAAACTCTTAGTAGAGGGGGCGTCGGAATGAACACTGAAGCTTTCTTT
TRBJ1-4,TRBV10-3,.,few,CAISKSTTNEKLFF,TGTGCCATCAGCAAGTCCACAACTAATGAAAAACTGTTTTTT
TRBJ2-3,TRBV20-1,.,.,CSAAGTGTDTQYF,TGCAGTGCTGCAGGGACTGGGACAGATACGCAGTATTTT
TRBJ1-2,TRBV20-1,.,.,CSTVGDYGYTF,TGCAGCACGGTTGGGGACTATGGCTACACCTTC
TRBJ1-1,TRBV6-5,.,.,CASTAGVSAFF,TGTGCCAGCACCGCAGGGGTTTCGGCTTTCTTT
TRBJ2-1,TRBV6-1,TRBD2,.,CASRMCGGGFF,TGTGCCAGCAGGATGTGCGGGGGAGGGTTCTTC
TRBJ1-1,TRBV4-1,.,.,CASSQGPGQGEAFF,TGCGCCAGCAGCCAAGGGCCCGGCCAGGGAGAGGCTTTCTTT
TRBJ2-1,TRBV5-1,TRBD2,.,CASSPTGGDEQFF,TGCGCCAGCAGCCCGACGGGGGGGGATGAGCAGTTCTTC
TRBJ1-2,TRBV19,.,.,CASRGGSNGYTF,TGTGCCAGCCGGGGGGGGTCTAACGGCTACACCTTC
TRBJ2-5,TRBV29-1,.,few,CSAHGGETQYF,TGCAGCGCTCATGGTGGAGAGACCCAGTACTTC
TRBJ2-3,TRBV6-5,.,.,CASGTSTDTQYF,TGTGCCAGCGGGACTAGCACAGATACGCAGTATTTT
TRBJ1-2,TRBV4-1,.,few,CASSLGQNSDGYTF,TGCGCCAGCAGCCTCGGACAGAACAGTGATGGCTACACCTTC
TRBJ2-5,TRBV12-3/TRBV12-4,.,.,CASSSVRGETQYF,TGTGCCAGCAGTTCAGTGAGGGGAGAGACCCAGTACTTC
TRBJ2-3,TRBV7-8,TRBD2,.,CTSSFPPSGASTDTQYF,TGTACCAGCAGCTTCCCTCCTAGCGGGGCAAGCACAGATACGCAGTATTTT
TRBJ1-2,TRBV4-1,.,few,CASRSRAEANYGYTF,TGCGCCAGCAGAAGTAGGGCGGAAGCTAACTATGGCTACACCTTC
TRBJ2-1,TRBV7-6,TRBD2,.,CASSLTSGAPSEQFF,TGTGCCAGCAGCTTGACTAGCGGGGCCCCGTCTGAGCAGTTCTTC
TRBJ1-1,TRBV7-9,.,.,CASSIRQALNTEAFF,TGTGCCAGCAGCATTCGACAGGCTTTGAACACTGAAGCTTTCTTT
TRBJ2-1,TRBV6-1,.,few,CASSEAPAREQFF,TGTGCCAGCAGTGAAGCGCCTGCCAGGGAGCAGTTCTTC
TRBJ2-1,TRBV29-1,TRBD1,few,CSVGPGTGRNEQFF,TGCAGCGTGGGTCCCGGGACAGGGAGGAATGAGCAGTTCTTC
TRBJ2-1,TRBV5-1,TRBD2,.,CASSEPGLAGTNEQFF,TGCGCCAGCAGCGAGCCGGGACTAGCGGGTACCAATGAGCAGTTCTTC
TRBJ1-5,TRBV11-3,TRBD1,many,CASSPKTGQDGENQPQHF,TGTGCCAGCAGCCCTAAGACAGGGCAGGACGGAGAAAATCAGCCCCAGCATTTT
TRBJ2-7,TRBV5-1,.,.,CASSSHRTVPYEQYF,TGCGCCAGCAGCAGTCACAGGACAGTTCCTTACGAGCAGTACTTC
TRBJ2-7,TRBV6-6,TRBD2,.,CASRLGLAGGEQYF,TGTGCCAGCAGACTCGGACTAGCGGGGGGCGAGCAGTACTTC
TRBJ2-5,TRBV4-2,.,.,CASSQDPRSQETQYF,TGTGCCAGCAGCCAAGATCCCCGCAGTCAAGAGACCCAGTACTTC
TRBJ1-2,TRBV20-1,.,.,CSARDPAGANYGYTF,TGCAGTGCTAGAGACCCAGCAGGGGCTAACTATGGCTACACCTTC
TRBJ2-4,TRBV5-5,TRBD1,few,CASSLGQGNSIQYF,TGTGCCAGCAGCCTCGGACAGGGGAATAGCATTCAGTACTTC
TRBJ2-2,TRBV3-1,.,once,CASSQVLSSDSENTGELFF,TGTGCCAGCAGCCAAGTCTTGTCTAGCGATTCTGAGAACACCGGGGAGCTGTTTTTT
TRBJ1-4,TRBV5-1,TRBD1,once,CASSSPPGQGNEKLFF,TGCGCCAGCAGCTCACCGCCGGGACAGGGAAATGAAAAACTGTTTTTT
TRBJ2-5,TRBV11-1,TRBD1,few,CASSPWTGGSETQYF,TGTGCCAGCAGCCCGTGGACAGGGGGCTCTGAGACCCAGTACTTC
TRBJ2-3,TRBV3-1,.,.,CASSQDYGTGTDTQYF,TGTGCCAGCAGCCAAGATTACGGGACTGGCACAGATACGCAGTATTTT
TRBJ2-1,TRBV24-1,.,.,CATSDFAPGYNEQFF,TGTGCCACCAGTGATTTTGCTCCCGGGTACAATGAGCAGTTCTTC
TRBJ2-3,TRBV7-3,TRBD2,few,CASSPSLSGGLTDTQYF,TGTGCCAGCAGCCCATCCCTGTCGGGGGGGCTCACAGATACGCAGTATTTT
TRBJ2-1,TRBV7-6,.,.,CASSSLLGGTYNEQFF,TGTGCCAGCAGCTCTTTACTTGGGGGTACTTACAATGAGCAGTTCTTC
TRBJ2-4,TRBV7-8,TRBD2,.,CASSLLRGGSKNIQYF,TGTGCCAGCAGCTTACTACGGGGGGGGTCCAAAAACATTCAGTACTTC
TRBJ2-7,TRBV12-3/TRBV12-4,.,few,CASSFLPRGYEQYF,TGTGCCAGCAGTTTCCTGCCGAGGGGGTACGAGCAGTACTTC
TRBJ1-2,TRBV5-1,.,.,CAGSLSLTGSYGYTF,TGCGCCGGCAGCCTCAGCCTAACCGGCTCCTATGGCTACACCTTC
TRBJ1-2,TRBV5-6,TRBD1,few,CASSTGTDANYGYTF,TGTGCCAGCAGCACCGGGACAGATGCTAACTATGGCTACACCTTC
TRBJ2-3,TRBV7-6,TRBD1,.,CASSSRQGASTDTQYF,TGTGCCAGCAGCTCGAGACAGGGGGCTAGCACAGATACGCAGTATTTT
TRBJ2-7,TRBV5-4,TRBD1,.,CASSLPGQTSYEQYF,TGTGCCAGCAGCCTGCCGGGACAGACCTCCTACGAGCAGTACTTC
TRBJ1-2,TRBV6-5,TRBD1,many,CASSLYPTGGYGYTF,TGTGCCAGCAGCCTTTACCCCACAGGGGGCTATGGCTACACCTTC
TRBJ1-6,TRBV11-2,TRBD1,.,CASSLSTRKTGLTYNSPLHF,TGTGCCAGCAGCTTGTCGACTAGAAAGACAGGGCTCACCTATAATTCACCCCTCCACTTT
TRBJ1-2,TRBV15,.,.,CATSRDGLDGYTF,TGTGCCACCAGCCGGGACGGCCTTGATGGCTACACCTTC
TRBJ2-3,TRBV20-1,.,.,CSVRGGDLGTDTQYF,TGCAGTGTTAGGGGGGGGGATCTTGGCACAGATACGCAGTATTTT
TRBJ2-5,TRBV20-1,.,.,CSATPFGGTQETQYF,TGCAGTGCTACACCCTTCGGCGGGACCCAAGAGACCCAGTACTTC
TRBJ1-2,TRBV10-3,.,.,CAISQEGNYGYTF,TGTGCCATCAGTCAGGAGGGCAACTATGGCTACACCTTC
TRBJ2-1,TRBV24-1,TRBD1,few,CATSDDTGDEQFF,TGTGCCACCAGTGATGATACAGGGGATGAGCAGTTCTTC
TRBJ1-2,TRBV10-3,.,.,CAISDRGANYGYTF,TGTGCCATCAGTGACAGAGGGGCTAACTATGGCTACACCTTC
TRBJ2-3,TRBV14,TRBD2,.,CASSPGLARTDTQYF,TGTGCCAGCAGCCCCGGACTAGCAAGAACAGATACGCAGTATTTT
TRBJ2-3,TRBV20-1,TRBD2,.,CSARETSGGTDTQYF,TGCAGTGCTAGGGAGACTAGCGGGGGAACAGATACGCAGTATTTT
TRBJ1-2,TRBV29-1,.,.,CSVRDRDYGYTF,TGCAGCGTCCGGGATAGGGACTATGGCTACACCTTC
TRBJ1-1,TRBV5-1,.,.,CASSSFSGPVTEAFF,TGCGCCAGCAGCTCCTTCTCGGGGCCGGTCACTGAAGCTTTCTTT